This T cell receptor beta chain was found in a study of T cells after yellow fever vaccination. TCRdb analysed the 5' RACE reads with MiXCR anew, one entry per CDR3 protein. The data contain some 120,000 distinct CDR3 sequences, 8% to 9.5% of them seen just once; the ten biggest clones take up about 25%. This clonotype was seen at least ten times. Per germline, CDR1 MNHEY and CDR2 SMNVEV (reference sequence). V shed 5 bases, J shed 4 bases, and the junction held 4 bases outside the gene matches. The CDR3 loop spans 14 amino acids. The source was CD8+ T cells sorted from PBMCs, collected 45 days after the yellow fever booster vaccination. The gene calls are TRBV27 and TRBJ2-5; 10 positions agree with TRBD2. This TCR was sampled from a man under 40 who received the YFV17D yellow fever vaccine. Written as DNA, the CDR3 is TGTGCCAGCAGTCTAGCGGGAGTCGGAGAGACCCAGTACTTC. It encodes CASSLAGVGETQYF.